Presented here are 14 T cell receptor beta chains from one specimen sequenced in a study of blood T cell repertoires in COVID-19. Sequencing was performed with immunoSEQ multiplex PCR; in TCRdb, only in-frame clones are kept and a portion is missing. In the table there are some 250,000 clones, about 88% of which are singletons. Sequencing was performed on peripheral blood. The receptors derive from a woman in her thirties or forties who had recovered from COVID-19.

V usage is TRBV21-1 and J usage is TRBJ2-7; no check of the table's D call, TRBD1, against the DNA was made. TRBV21-1 corresponds to a pseudogene. The CDR3 sequence is 15 residues long. The CDR3 loop is CASSTHRGLRYEQYF. In DNA form, the CDR3 reads TGTGCCAGCAGCACACACAGGGGGCTGAGGTACGAGCAGTACTTC.

This sequence joins TRBV10-1 and TRBJ2-1; 9 nucleotides line up with TRBD2. Germline V lookup: CDR1 WNHNN, CDR2 SYGVQD (reference sequence). With V trimmed by 4 bases and J by 8 bases, 3 bases remained unmatched. CDR3 length: 13 residues. CDR3 sequence (DNA): TGCGCCAGCAGTGCTAGCGGGACTTATGAGCAGTTCTTC. Encoded protein: CASSASGTYEQFF.

In its sample, this clone was seen a few times. The chain links TRBV4-3 to TRBJ2-3; 7 nucleotides agree with TRBD2. J lost 2 bases, V lost 4 bases, and 6 bases had no gene match. The germline CDR1 and CDR2 sequences are LGHNA and YSLEER. This CDR3 has 15 amino acids. CDR3 nucleotide sequence: TGCGCCAGCAGCCCCACGGGACTAACCACAGATACGCAGTATTTT. Translating gives CASSPTGLTTDTQYF.

The genes are TRBV4-3 and TRBJ2-1, with TRBD2 identical over 10 bases. CDR3 length: 15 amino acids. CDR1 and CDR2 (germline): LGHNA, YSLEER. After removal of 0 bases from V and 8 bases from J, the junction contained 4 bases not matched to a gene. The CDR3 region has the DNA TGCGCCAGCAGCCAAGAGCTAGCGGGAGTCGATGAGCAGTTCTTC. This sequence encodes CASSQELAGVDEQFF.

This clone was seen once. The J gene is TRBJ2-3, the V gene TRBV14; 7 nucleotides agree with TRBD2. CDR1 is SGHDN and CDR2 is FVKESK in the germline V gene. The V segment lost 1 base and the J segment 8 bases; nucleotides outside the gene matches: 3. The CDR3 consists of 13 residues. In nucleotides, the CDR3 is TGTGCCAGCAGCCAAGGACTAGCCGGTACGCAGTATTTT. Residues: CASSQGLAGTQYF.

This clone was seen a handful of times. The rearrangement uses TRBV5-1 and TRBJ1-5; perhaps TRBD1 as D (5 bases). The CDR3 loop spans 13 amino acids. V was trimmed by 3 bases and J by 2 bases, leaving 6 bases between them. CDR1 is SGHRS, CDR2 YFSETQ, per germline. CDR3 amino acids: CASSSGGNQPQHF. CDR3 bases: TGCGCCAGCAGCTCGGGGGGCAATCAGCCCCAGCATTTT.

The gene calls are TRBV11-2 and TRBJ2-2, with D possibly matching TRBD1 (6 bases). This CDR3 comprises 15 residues. V gave up 7 bases and J gave up 0 bases, with 12 bases separating them. Germline CDR1 SGHAT, CDR2 FQNNGV. CDR3 coding DNA: TGTGCCAGCATATTGGGGGCTACGAACACCGGGGAGCTGTTTTTT. As protein: CASILGATNTGELFF.

This clone was counted once. The genes are TRBV18 and TRBJ1-5, with a weak D call TRBD1 (6 bases). With 6 bases removed from V and 4 bases from J, the gap between germline ends came to 10 bases. The germline V gene has CDR1 KGHSH and CDR2 LQKENI. CDR3 length: 13 residues. CDR3 sequence: CASSLGANQPQHF. CDR3 DNA sequence: TGTGCCAGCTCCCTGGGGGCGAATCAGCCCCAGCATTTT.

This chain uses TRBV19 with TRBJ1-2, with 7 bases that match TRBD1. CDR1 and CDR2 from the germline V gene are LNHDA and SQIVND (reference sequence). This CDR3 is 15 amino acids long. The V and J ends lost 7 bases and 8 bases, in that order; junction bases with no gene match: 16. In DNA form, the CDR3 reads TGTGCCAGTATATTGAATTGGCAGGGGGTAGGCGGCTACACCTTC. Translated, it gives CASILNWQGVGGYTF.

CDR3 sequence (DNA): TGTGCCACCAGTGATTTGGTCTTCGGGGGGGGAAATGAGCAGTTCTTC. Encoded protein: CATSDLVFGGGNEQFF. The chain couples TRBV24-1 to TRBJ2-1, with 8 nucleotides matching TRBD2. The V and J ends lost 0 bases and 7 bases, in that order; junction bases with no gene match: 7. CDR1 and CDR2 (germline): KGHDR, SFDVKD. The CDR3 runs to 16 residues.

The chain couples TRBV25-1 to TRBJ1-1, with D perhaps TRBD1 (6 bases). Germline V CDR1 and CDR2: MGHDK, SYGVNS. V was trimmed by 8 bases and J by 6 bases, leaving 22 bases between them. CDR3 length: 15 amino acids. CDR3 DNA: TGTGCCAGCCAAAAGATGGGAGGGGGTAGCGCTGAAGCTTTCTTT. Its translation: CASQKMGGGSAEAFF.

The chain links TRBV19 to TRBJ2-6; D gene unclear. The germline V gene encodes CDR1 LNHDA and CDR2 SQIVND (reference sequence). V was shortened by 4 bases and J by 2 bases, with 9 bases between the two germline ends. This CDR3 is 15 amino acids long. The CDR3 bases are TGTGCCAGTAGTACCCAGGTTCCTGGGGCCAACGTCCTGACTTTC. Translated, it gives CASSTQVPGANVLTF.

The chain uses TRBV7-2 and TRBJ2-2; no firm D call. V gave up 3 bases and J gave up 5 bases, with 13 bases separating them. The CDR3 runs 15 residues. Germline V gives CDR1 SGHTA, CDR2 FQGNSA. The CDR3 nucleotides read TGTGCCAGCAGCTTGAGTGGTTCTAGGACCGGGGAGCTGTTTTTT. Translating it yields CASSLSGSRTGELFF.

The rearrangement joins TRBV18 to TRBJ1-6; D is perhaps TRBD1 (5 bases). The V end was cut by 6 bases, the J end by 9 bases, with 18 bases between. Looked up from germline, CDR1 is KGHSH and CDR2 is LQKENI. This CDR3 region has 15 residues. The CDR3 spells CASSPSGEVGSPLHF. CDR3 nucleotide sequence: TGTGCCAGCTCCCCTTCGGGGGAGGTGGGTTCACCCCTCCACTTT.